The entry below gives a single T cell receptor (beta chain) sequence along with its context. The antigen remains unidentified. The junction departs from germline at one end; a sequencing error may be responsible. This CDR3 is 14 amino acids long. The germline V gene has CDR1 SEHNR and CDR2 FQNEAQ (reference sequence). The PCR used 60 Vbeta and 13 Jbeta primers. Data came from immunoSEQ multiplex PCR; TCRdb stores just in-frame clones and leaves some out. The sample shows about 130,000 clones, about 75% of them seen only once. This specimen comes from a study of cytomegalovirus exposure and HLA in healthy donors. Study outcomes and limitations: A classifier reportedly called cytomegalovirus status with high sensitivity and specificity. According to a later analysis, most TCR beta chains associated with CMV appeared HLA-restricted.

The receptor was derived from a man younger than 40 in good health and CMV-seronegative. The specimen sequenced was PBMCs. J is TRBJ2-7 and V is TRBV7-9; D may be TRBD1 (5 bases). DNA for the CDR3: TGTTCCAGCAGCTTAGGAAAGGGGCCCTACGAGCAGTACTTC. Protein product: CSSSLGKGPYEQYF.